The clone carrying this T cell receptor (beta chain) was counted between two and nine times. MiXCR, run by TCRdb on the RT-PCR reads, gives a single entry per CDR3 protein. The sample yields more than 550,000 distinct CDR3 sequences, approximately 15% seen once. Looked up from germline, CDR1 is SNHLY and CDR2 is FYNNEI. Trimming took off 3 bases at V and 7 bases at J, with 15 bases between the two ends. The CDR3 spans 14 residues. The sequence was obtained from a female donor in good health, serving as a healthy control. J is TRBJ1-2 and V is TRBV2; D remains ambiguous. Sample: memory CD4+ T cells from blood. The CDR3 nucleotides read TGTGCCAGCAGTGATCAGGACCGGGGTTTTGGCTACACCTTC. It is translated as CASSDQDRGFGYTF.